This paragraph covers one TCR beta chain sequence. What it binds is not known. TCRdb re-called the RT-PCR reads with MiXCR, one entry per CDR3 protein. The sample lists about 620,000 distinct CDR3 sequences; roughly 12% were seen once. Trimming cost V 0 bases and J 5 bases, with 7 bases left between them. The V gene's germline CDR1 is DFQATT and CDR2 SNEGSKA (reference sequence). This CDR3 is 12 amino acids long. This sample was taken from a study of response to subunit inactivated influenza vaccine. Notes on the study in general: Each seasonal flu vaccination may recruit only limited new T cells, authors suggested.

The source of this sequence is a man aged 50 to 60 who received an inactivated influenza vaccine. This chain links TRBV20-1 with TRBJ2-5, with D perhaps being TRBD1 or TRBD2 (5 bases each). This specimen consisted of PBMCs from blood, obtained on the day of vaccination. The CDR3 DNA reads TGCAGTGCTAGAGAAGGGGACGAGACCCAGTACTTC. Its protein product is CSAREGDETQYF.